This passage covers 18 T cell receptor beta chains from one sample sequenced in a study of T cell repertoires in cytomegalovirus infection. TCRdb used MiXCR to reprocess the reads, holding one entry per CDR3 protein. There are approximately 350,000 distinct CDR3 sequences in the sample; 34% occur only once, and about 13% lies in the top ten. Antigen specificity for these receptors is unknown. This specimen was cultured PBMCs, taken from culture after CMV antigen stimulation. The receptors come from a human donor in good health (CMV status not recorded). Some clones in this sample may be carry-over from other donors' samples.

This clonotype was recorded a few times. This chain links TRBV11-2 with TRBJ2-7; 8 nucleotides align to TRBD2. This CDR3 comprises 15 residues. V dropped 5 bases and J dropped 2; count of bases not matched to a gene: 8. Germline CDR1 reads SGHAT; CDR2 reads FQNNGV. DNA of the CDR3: TGTGCCAGCAGCCGGCGGGAGGAGGACCCCTACGAGCAGTACTTC. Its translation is CASSRREEDPYEQYF.

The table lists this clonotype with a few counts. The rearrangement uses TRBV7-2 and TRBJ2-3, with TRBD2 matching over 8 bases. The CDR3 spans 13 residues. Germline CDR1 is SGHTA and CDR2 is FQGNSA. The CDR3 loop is CATSGGGLDTQYF. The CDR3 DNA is TGTGCTACTAGCGGAGGAGGGTTGGATACGCAGTATTTT.

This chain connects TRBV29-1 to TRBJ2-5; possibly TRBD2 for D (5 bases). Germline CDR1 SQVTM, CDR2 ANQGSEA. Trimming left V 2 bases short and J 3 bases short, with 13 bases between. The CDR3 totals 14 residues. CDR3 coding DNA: TGCAGCGTTGAAAATCCGGGAATTGAAGAGACCCAGTACTTC. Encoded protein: CSVENPGIEETQYF.

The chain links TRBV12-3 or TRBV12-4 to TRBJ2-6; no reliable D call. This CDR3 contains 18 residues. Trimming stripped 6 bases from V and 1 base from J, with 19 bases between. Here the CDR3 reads CASSPPRPMGSGANVLTF. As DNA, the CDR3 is TGTGCCAGCAGCCCTCCCAGGCCTATGGGGTCTGGGGCCAACGTCCTGACTTTC.

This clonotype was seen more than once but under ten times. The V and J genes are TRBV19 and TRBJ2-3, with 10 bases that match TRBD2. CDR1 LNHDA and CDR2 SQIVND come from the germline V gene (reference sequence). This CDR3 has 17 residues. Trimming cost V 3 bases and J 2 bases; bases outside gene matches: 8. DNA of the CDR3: TGTGCCAGTAGTATGGAACGGACTAGCGGATTCACAGATACGCAGTATTTT. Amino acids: CASSMERTSGFTDTQYF.

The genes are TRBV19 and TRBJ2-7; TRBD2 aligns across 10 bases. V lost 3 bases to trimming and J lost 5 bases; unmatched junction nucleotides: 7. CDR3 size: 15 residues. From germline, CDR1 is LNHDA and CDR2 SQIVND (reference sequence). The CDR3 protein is CASSIRASGSNEQYF. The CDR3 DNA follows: TGTGCCAGTAGTATTAGGGCTAGCGGGAGCAACGAGCAGTACTTC.

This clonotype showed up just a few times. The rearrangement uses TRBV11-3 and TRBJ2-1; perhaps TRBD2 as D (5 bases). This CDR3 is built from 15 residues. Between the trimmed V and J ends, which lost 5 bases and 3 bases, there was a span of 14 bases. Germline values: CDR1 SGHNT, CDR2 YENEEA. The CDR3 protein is CASSPLGRGYNEQFF. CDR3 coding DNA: TGTGCCAGCAGCCCCTTGGGGAGAGGCTACAATGAGCAGTTCTTC.

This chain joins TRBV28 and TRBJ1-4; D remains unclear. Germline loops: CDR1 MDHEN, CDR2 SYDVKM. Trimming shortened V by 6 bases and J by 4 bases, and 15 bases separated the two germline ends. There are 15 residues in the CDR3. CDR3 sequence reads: CASSNGGQLNEKLFF. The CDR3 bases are TGTGCCAGCAGCAACGGTGGGCAGCTTAATGAAAAACTGTTTTTT.

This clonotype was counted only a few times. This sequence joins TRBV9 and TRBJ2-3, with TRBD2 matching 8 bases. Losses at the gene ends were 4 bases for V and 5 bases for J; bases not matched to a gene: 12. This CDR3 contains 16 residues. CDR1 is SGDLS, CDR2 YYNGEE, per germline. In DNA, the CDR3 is TGTGCCAGCAGCCTTCAACCGGGACTAGTGGGAGATACGCAGTATTTT. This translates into CASSLQPGLVGDTQYF.

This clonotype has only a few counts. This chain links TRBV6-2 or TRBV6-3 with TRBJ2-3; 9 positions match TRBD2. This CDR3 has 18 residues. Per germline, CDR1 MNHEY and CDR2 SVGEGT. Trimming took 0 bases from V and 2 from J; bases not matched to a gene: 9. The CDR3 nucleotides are TGTGCCAGCAGTTACTCGACGGGGCTAGCGGGAAACACAGATACGCAGTATTTT. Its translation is CASSYSTGLAGNTDTQYF.

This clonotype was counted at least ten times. CDR3 nucleotide sequence: TGTGCCAGCAGCCGCCCAGGTCCGGGACAGCAGTTCTTC. Translation: CASSRPGPGQQFF. The V gene is TRBV7-2, the J gene TRBJ2-1; tentatively, D is TRBD1 or TRBD2 (5 bases each). The CDR3 is 13 amino acids. V dropped 5 bases and J dropped 11 bases, with 16 bases sitting between them. The germline V gene encodes CDR1 SGHTA and CDR2 FQGNSA.

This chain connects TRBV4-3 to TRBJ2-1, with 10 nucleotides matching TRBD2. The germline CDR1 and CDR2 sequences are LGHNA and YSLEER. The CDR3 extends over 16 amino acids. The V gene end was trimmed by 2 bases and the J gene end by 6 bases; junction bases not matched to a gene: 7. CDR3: CASSQPIGTSVNEQFF. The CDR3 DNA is TGCGCCAGCAGCCAACCGATCGGGACTAGCGTCAATGAGCAGTTCTTC.

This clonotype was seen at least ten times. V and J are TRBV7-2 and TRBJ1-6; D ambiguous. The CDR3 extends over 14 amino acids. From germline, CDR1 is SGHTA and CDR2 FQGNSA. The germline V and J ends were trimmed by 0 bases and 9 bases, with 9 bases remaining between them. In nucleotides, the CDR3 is TGTGCCAGCAGCTTAGCGGGGTCGGGTTCACCCCTCCACTTT. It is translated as CASSLAGSGSPLHF.

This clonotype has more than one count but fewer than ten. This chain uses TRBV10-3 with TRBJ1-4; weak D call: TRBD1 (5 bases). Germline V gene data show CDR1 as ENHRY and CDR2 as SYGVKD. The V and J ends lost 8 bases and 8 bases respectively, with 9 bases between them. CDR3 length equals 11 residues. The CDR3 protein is CAIGGNEKLFF. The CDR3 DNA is TGTGCCATCGGGGGGAACGAAAAACTGTTTTTT.

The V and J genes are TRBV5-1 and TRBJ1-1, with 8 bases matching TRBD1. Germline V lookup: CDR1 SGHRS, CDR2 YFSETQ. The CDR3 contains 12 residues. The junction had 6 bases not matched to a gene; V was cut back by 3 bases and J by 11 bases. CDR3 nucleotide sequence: TGCGCCAGCAGCTCGACAGGGGACGGGGCTTTCTTT. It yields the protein CASSSTGDGAFF. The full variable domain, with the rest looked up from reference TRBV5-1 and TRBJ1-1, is KAGVTQTPRYLIKTRGQQVTLSCSPISGHRSVSWYQQTPGQGLQFLFEYFSETQRNKGNFPGRFSGRQFSNSRSEMNVSTLELGDSALYLCASSSTGDGAFFGQGTRLTVV.

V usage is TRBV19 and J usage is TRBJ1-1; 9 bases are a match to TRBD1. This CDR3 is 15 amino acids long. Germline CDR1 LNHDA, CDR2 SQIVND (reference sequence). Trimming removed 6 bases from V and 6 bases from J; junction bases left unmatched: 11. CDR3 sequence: CASSSTGTGIAEAFF. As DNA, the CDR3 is TGTGCCAGTAGCTCTACCGGGACAGGGATCGCTGAAGCTTTCTTT.

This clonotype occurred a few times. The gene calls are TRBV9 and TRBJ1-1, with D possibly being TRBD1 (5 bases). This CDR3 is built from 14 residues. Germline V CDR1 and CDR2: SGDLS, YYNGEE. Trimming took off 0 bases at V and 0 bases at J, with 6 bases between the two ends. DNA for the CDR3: TGTGCCAGCAGCGTAGGACAGATGAACACTGAAGCTTTCTTT. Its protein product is CASSVGQMNTEAFF.

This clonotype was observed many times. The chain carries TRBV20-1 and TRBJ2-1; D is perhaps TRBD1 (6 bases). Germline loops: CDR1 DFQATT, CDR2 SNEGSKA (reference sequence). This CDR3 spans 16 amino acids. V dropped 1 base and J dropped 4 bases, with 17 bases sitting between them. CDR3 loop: CSARGATGSRYNEQFF. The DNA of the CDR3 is TGCAGTGCTAGAGGGGCGACAGGATCTAGGTACAATGAGCAGTTCTTC.